This TCR beta chain was sequenced during a study of blood T cell repertoires in COVID-19. Germline V CDR1 and CDR2: MRHNA, SNTAGT. This CDR3 is 16 amino acids long. With 2 bases removed from V and 2 bases from J, the gap between germline ends came to 15 bases. The repertoire was sequenced with immunoSEQ multiplex PCR; TCRdb's copy has only in-frame clones and lacks some. The table lists 150,000 to 180,000 clones, approximately 86% of them singletons. This clonotype was sampled from a man aged 60-69 years with COVID-19, enrolled during active disease. The specimen sequenced was peripheral blood. This sequence joins TRBV6-4 and TRBJ1-2, with D unclear. Written as DNA, the CDR3 is TGTGCCAGCAGTGACCAATTCACTGACAAAAACTATGGCTACACCTTC. This encodes CASSDQFTDKNYGYTF.